This TCR beta chain came from a study of blood T cell repertoires in COVID-19. The wider study: Acute and convalescent COVID-19 specimens originated in the United States, Italy and Spain. The cDNA or gDNA used as material had been derived from T cells, B-cell-depleted T cells, or PBMCs.

Source study methods: Amplified reference gene primers provided the basis for estimating nucleated cell counts. The protocol was immunoSEQ multiplex PCR, while the TCRdb copy is restricted to in-frame clones and leaves out a portion. The V and J calls and the clone size are those of that table, but D and trimming were determined from the DNA. The sample contains 110,000 to 150,000 clones, about 81% of which appear only once. This CDR3 has 15 residues. Germline CDR1 and CDR2: SGHRS and YFSETQ. Deletions cut 0 bases from V and 6 bases from J, with 13 bases between. This sequence joins TRBV5-1 and TRBJ1-5; D is unclear. This clonotype was sampled from a woman at least 80 years old with acute or convalescent COVID-19. Sequencing was performed on peripheral blood. The CDR3 region is CASSLVGGMGQPQHF. Here the CDR3 DNA reads TGCGCCAGCAGCTTGGTGGGAGGGATGGGTCAGCCCCAGCATTTT.